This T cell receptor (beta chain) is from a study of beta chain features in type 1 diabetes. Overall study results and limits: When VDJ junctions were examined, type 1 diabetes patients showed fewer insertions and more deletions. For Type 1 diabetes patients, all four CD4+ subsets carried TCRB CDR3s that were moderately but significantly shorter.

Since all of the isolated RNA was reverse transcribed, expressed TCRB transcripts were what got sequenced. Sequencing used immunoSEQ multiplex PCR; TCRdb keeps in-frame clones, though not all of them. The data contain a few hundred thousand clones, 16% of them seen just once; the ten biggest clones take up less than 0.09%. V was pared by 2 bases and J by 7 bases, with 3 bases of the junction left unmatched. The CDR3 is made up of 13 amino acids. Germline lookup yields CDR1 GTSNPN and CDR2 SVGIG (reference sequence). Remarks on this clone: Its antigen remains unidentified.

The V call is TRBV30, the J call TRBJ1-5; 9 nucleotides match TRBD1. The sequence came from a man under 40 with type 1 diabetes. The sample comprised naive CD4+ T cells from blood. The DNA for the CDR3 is TGTGCCTGGAGTTCCGGACAGGGGCAGCCCCAGCATTTT. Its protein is CAWSSGQGQPQHF.